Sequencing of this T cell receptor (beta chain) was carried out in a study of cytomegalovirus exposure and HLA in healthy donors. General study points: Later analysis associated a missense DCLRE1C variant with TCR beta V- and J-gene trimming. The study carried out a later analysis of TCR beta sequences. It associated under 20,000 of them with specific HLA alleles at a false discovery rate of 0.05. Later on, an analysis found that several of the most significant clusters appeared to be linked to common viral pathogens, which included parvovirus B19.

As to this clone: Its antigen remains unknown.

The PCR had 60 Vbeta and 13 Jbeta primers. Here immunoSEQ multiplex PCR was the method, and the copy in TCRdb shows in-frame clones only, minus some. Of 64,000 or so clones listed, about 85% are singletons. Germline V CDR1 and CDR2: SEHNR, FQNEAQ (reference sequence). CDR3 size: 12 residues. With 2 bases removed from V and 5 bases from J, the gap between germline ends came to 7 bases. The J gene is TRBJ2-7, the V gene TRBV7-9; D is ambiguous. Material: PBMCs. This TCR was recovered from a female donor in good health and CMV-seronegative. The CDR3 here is CASSLTRDEQYF. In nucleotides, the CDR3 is TGTGCCAGCAGCTTAACCCGGGACGAGCAGTACTTC.